This T cell receptor (beta chain) was captured by sequencing in a study of cytotoxic CD8 clonotypes in ibrutinib-treated CLL. Using immunoSEQ multiplex PCR, the repertoire was profiled, and TCRdb retains in-frame clones only, with some absent. The top ten clones hold approximately 7.6% of a sample with about 140,000 clones, approximately 80% of them seen once. CDR3 length equals 12 residues. The V gene's germline CDR1 is LNHDA and CDR2 SQIVND (reference sequence). The V and J ends lost 1 base and 9 bases respectively, with 7 bases between them. The sequence was obtained from a human donor with chronic lymphocytic leukemia. Specimen: PBMCs, collected after 36 months of ibrutinib treatment. The rearrangement uses TRBV19 and TRBJ1-5; no firm D call. In DNA, the CDR3 is TGTGCCAGTAGTATAGTACCCGGGCCCCAGCATTTT. It is translated as CASSIVPGPQHF.